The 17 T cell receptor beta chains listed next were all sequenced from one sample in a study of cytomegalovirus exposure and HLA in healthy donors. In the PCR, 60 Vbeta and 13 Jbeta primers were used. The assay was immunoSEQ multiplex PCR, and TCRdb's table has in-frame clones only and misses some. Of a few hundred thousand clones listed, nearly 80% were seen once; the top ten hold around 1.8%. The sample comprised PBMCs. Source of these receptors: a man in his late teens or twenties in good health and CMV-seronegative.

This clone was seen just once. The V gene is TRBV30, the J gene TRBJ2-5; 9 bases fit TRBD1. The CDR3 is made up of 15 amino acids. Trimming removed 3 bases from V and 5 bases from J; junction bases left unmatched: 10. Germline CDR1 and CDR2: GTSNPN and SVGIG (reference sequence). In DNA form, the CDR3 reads TGTGCCTGGAGCGTAACAGGGGGCGCGTCGGAGACCCAGTACTTC. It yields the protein CAWSVTGGASETQYF.

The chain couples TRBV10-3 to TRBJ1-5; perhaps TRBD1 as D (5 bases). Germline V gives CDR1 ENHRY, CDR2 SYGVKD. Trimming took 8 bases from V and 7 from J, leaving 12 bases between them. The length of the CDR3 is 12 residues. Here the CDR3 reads CAIGRDGQPQHF. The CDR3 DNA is TGTGCCATCGGCAGGGATGGCCAGCCCCAGCATTTT.

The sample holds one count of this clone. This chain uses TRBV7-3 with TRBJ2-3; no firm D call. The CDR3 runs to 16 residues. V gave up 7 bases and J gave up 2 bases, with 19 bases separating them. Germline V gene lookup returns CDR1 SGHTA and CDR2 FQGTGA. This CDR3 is CASTKSLQPFTDTQYF. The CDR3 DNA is TGTGCCAGCACCAAAAGCTTACAGCCGTTCACAGATACGCAGTATTTT. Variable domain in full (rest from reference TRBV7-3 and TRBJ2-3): GAGVSQTPSNKVTEKGKYVELRCDPISGHTALYWYRQSLGQGPEFLIYFQGTGAADDSGLPNDRFFAVRPEGSVSTLKIQRTERGDSAVYLCASTKSLQPFTDTQYFGPGTRLTVL.

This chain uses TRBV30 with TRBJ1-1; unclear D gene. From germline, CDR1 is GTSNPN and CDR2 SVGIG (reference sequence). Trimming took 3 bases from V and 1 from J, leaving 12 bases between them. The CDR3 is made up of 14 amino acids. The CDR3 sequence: CAWSAQQTNTEAFF. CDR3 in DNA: TGTGCCTGGAGCGCCCAACAGACGAACACTGAAGCTTTCTTT.

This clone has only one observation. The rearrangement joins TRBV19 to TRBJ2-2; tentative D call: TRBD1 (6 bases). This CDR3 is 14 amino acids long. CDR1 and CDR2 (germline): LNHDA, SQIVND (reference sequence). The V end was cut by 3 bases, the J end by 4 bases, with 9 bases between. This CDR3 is CASSMVGATGELFF. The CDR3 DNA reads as TGTGCCAGTAGTATGGTGGGGGCCACCGGGGAGCTGTTTTTT. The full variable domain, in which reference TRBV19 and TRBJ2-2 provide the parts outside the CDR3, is DGGITQSPKYLFRKEGQNVTLSCEQNLNHDAMYWYRQDPGQGLRLIYYSQIVNDFQKGDIAEGYSVSREKKESFPLTVTSAQKNPTAFYLCASSMVGATGELFFGEGSRLTVL.

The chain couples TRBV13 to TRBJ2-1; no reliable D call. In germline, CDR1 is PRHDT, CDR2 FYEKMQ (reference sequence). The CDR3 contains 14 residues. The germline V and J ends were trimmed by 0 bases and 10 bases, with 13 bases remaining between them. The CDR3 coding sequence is TGTGCCAGCAGCTTAGGCCACGAAGTGAGGGAGCAGTTCTTC. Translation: CASSLGHEVREQFF.

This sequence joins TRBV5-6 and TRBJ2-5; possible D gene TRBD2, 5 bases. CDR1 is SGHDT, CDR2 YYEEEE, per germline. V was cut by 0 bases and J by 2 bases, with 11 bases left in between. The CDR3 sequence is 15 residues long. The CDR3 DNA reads TGTGCCAGCAGCTTGGGTGGGCCGGGACAAGAGACCCAGTACTTC. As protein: CASSLGGPGQETQYF.

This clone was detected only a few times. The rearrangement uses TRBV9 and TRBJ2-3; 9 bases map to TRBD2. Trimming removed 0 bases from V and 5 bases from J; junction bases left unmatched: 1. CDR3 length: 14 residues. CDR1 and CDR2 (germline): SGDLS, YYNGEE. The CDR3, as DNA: TGTGCCAGCAGCGTAGGACTAGCGGAAGATACGCAGTATTTT. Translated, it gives CASSVGLAEDTQYF.

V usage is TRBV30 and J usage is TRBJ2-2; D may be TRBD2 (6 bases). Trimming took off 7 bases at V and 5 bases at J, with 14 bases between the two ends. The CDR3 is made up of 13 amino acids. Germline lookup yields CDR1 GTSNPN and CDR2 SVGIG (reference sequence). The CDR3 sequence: CALPGRPTGELFF. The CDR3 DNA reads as TGTGCCTTGCCCGGGAGACCTACCGGGGAGCTGTTTTTT.

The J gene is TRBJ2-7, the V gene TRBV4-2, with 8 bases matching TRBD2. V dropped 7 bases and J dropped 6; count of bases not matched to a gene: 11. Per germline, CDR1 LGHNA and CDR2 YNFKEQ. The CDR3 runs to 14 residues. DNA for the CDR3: TGTGCCAGCACGTCCATTGGGACTAGTCTCGAGCAGTACTTC. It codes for CASTSIGTSLEQYF.

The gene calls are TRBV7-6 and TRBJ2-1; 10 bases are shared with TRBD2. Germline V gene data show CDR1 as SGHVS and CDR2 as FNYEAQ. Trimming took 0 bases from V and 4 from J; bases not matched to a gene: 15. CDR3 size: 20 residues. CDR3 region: CASSLAPIVTSGILYNEQFF. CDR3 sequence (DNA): TGTGCCAGCAGCTTAGCCCCTATAGTAACTAGCGGGATTCTTTACAATGAGCAGTTCTTC.

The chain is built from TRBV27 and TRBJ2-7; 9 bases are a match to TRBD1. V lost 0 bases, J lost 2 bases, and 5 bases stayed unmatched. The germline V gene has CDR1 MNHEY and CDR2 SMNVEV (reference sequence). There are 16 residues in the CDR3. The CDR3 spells CASSLSEGTGTYEQYF. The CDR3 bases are TGTGCCAGCAGTTTATCGGAGGGGACAGGGACCTACGAGCAGTACTTC.

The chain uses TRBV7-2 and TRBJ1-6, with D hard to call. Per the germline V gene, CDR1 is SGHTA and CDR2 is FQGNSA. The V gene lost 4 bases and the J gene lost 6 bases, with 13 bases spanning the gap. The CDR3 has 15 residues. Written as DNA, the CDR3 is TGTGCCAGCAGCTGGAGGCGGGGATCTAATTCACCCCTCCACTTT. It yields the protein CASSWRRGSNSPLHF.

CDR3 nucleotides: TGCGCCAGCAGCCAAGAATTTGGAGAGAATAGCAATCAGCCCCAGCATTTT. Protein: CASSQEFGENSNQPQHF. The genes are TRBV4-3 and TRBJ1-5, with D hard to call. CDR3 size: 17 residues. CDR1 is LGHNA and CDR2 is YSLEER in the germline V gene. The germline V and J ends were trimmed by 0 bases and 0 bases, with 12 bases remaining between them.

CDR3 DNA: TGTGCCAGCAGTTTATCAACAGGGTACGAGCAGTACTTC. Translated: CASSLSTGYEQYF. The chain carries TRBV27 and TRBJ2-5; TRBD1 is a possible D gene (6 bases). The J call may be mistaken, given a closer DNA end match to TRBJ2-7. The CDR3 covers 13 residues. The germline CDR1 and CDR2 sequences are MNHEY and SMNVEV (reference sequence).

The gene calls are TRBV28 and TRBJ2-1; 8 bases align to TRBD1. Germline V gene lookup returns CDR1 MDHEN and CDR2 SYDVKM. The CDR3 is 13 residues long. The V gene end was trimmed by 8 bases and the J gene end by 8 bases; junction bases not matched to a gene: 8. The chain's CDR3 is CASAWDRIDEQFF. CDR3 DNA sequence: TGTGCCAGCGCATGGGACAGGATAGATGAGCAGTTCTTC.

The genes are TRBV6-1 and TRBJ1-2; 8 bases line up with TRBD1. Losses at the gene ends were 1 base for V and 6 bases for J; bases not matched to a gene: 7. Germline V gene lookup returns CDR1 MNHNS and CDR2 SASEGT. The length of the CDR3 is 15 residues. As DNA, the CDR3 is TGTGCCAGCAGTGAAGTTGTTGGACAGGGACATGGCTACACCTTC. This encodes CASSEVVGQGHGYTF.